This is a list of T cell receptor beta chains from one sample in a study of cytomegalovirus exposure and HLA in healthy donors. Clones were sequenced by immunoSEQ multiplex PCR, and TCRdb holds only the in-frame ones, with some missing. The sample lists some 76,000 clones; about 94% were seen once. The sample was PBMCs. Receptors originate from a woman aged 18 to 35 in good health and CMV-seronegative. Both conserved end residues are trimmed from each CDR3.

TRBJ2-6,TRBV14,ASSLVSGAAGANVLT
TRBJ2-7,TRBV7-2,ASSQGGTSGVSYEQY
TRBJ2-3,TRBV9,ASSVSGTSADTQY
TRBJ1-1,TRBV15,ATSRDRYYRVGTEAF
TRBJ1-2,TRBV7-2,ASSFRGLRYGYT
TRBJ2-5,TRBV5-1,ASSLSLGGGGETQY
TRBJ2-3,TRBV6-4,ASSEGGVTDTQY
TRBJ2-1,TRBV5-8,ASSLSRDSYYNEQF
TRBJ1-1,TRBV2,ASSEAAGDEAF
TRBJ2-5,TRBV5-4,ASSSVGLADETQY
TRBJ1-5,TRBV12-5,ASGSGQAGNQPQH
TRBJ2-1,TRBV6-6,ASSYPDEQF
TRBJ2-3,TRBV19,ASSTGTWTQY
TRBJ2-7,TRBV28,ASSPLSSPSYEQY
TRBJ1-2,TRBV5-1,ASSIGEVPSYGYT
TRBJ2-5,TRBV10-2,ASSRQGSETQY
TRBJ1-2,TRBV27,ASSSIQGNGYT
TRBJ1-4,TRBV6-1,ASRDRTITNEKLF
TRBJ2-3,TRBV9,ASSPRTSGVSTDTQY
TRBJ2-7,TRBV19,ASSLLLGVSYEQY
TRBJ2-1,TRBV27,ASSFGGEQF
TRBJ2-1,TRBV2,ASTKSGSNEQF
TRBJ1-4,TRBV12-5,ASGLKQGSFSTNEKLF
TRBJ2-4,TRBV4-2,ASNQGTGSVSRNIQY
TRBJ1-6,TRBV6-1,ASSEDPEFSPLH
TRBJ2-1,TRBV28,ASSSSDRYNEQF
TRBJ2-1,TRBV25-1,ASSGLGLSMREQF
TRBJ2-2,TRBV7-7,ASSPITGELF
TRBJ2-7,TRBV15,ATSRFLGQSYEQY
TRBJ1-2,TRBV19,ASSPDRGMGGYT
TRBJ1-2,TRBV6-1,ASSEGRSDSYGYT
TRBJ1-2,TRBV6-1,ASSEGTGSGGYT
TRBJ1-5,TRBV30,AWSPSRVQPQH